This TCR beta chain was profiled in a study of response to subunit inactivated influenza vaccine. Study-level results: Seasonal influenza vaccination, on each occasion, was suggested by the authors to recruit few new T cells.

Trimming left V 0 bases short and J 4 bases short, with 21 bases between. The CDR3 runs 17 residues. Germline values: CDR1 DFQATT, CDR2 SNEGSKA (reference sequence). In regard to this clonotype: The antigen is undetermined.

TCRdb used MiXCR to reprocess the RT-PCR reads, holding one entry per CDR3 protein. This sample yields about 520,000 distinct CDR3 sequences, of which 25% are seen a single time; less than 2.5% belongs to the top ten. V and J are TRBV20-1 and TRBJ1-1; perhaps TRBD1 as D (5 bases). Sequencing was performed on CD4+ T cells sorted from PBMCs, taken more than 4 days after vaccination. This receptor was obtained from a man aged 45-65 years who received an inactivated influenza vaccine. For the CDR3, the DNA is TGCAGTGCTAGAGATTTTAAGGGGCCGAGGGTGAGCACTGAAGCTTTCTTT. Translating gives CSARDFKGPRVSTEAFF.